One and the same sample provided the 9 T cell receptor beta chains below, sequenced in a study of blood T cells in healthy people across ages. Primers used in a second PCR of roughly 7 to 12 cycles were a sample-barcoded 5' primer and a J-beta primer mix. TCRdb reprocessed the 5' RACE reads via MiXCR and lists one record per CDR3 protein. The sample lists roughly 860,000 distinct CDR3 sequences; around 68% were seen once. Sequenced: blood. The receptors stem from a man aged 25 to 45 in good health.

CDR3 sequence: CASTGTTGTSRSEQYF. The CDR3 region has the DNA TGCGCCAGCACCGGTACCACCGGGACTAGTCGTTCCGAGCAGTACTTC. The rearrangement uses TRBV5-1 and TRBJ2-7; 8 nucleotides align to TRBD2. Germline V gene data show CDR1 as SGHRS and CDR2 as YFSETQ. V trimming: 6 bases; J trimming: 6 bases; junction bases outside the gene matches: 17. The CDR3 covers 16 residues.

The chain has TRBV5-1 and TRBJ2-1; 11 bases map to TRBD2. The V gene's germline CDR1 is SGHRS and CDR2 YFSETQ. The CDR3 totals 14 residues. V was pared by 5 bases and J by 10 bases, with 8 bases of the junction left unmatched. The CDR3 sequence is CASSETSGAAEQFF. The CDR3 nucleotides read TGCGCCAGCAGTGAGACTAGCGGGGCTGCGGAGCAGTTCTTC. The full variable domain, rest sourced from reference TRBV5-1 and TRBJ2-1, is KAGVTQTPRYLIKTRGQQVTLSCSPISGHRSVSWYQQTPGQGLQFLFEYFSETQRNKGNFPGRFSGRQFSNSRSEMNVSTLELGDSALYLCASSETSGAAEQFFGPGTRLTVL.

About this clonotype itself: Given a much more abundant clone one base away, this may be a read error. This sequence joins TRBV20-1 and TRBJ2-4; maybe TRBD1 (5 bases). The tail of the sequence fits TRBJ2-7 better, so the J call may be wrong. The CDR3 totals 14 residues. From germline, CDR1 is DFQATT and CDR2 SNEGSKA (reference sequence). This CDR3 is CSASRDSDPYEQYF. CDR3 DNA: TGCAGTGCTAGTCGAGACAGCGATCCCTACGAGCAGTACTTC.

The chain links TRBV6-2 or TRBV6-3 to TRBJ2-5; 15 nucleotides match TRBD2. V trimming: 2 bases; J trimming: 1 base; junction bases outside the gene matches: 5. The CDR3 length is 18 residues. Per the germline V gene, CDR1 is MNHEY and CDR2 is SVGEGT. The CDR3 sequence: CASSYAGLAGGRQETQYF. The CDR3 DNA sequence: TGTGCCAGCAGTTACGCCGGACTAGCGGGGGGGCGCCAAGAGACCCAGTACTTC.

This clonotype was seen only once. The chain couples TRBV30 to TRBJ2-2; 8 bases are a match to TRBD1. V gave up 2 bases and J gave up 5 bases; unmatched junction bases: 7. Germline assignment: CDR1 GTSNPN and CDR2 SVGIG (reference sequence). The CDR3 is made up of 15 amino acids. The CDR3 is CAWSSTGAETGELFF. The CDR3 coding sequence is TGTGCCTGGAGTTCGACAGGGGCCGAGACCGGGGAGCTGTTTTTT. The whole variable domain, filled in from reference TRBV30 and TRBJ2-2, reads SQTIHQWPATLVQPVGSPLSLECTVEGTSNPNLYWYRQAAGRGLQLLFYSVGIGQISSEVPQNLSASRPQDRQFILSSKKLLLSDSGFYLCAWSSTGAETGELFFGEGSRLTVL.

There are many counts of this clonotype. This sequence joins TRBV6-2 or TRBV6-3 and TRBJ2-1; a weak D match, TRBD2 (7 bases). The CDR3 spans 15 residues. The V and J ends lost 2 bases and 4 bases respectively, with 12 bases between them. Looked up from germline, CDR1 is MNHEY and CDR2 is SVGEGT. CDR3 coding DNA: TGTGCCAGCAGTTACCTGGGGAGGGGGTACAATGAGCAGTTCTTC. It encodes CASSYLGRGYNEQFF.

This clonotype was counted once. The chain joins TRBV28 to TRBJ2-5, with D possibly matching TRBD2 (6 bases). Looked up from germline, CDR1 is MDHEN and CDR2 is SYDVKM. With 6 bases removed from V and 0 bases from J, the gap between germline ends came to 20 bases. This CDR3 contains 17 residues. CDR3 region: CASSPTPGREYQETQYF. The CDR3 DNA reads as TGTGCCAGCAGCCCTACACCGGGACGGGAGTACCAAGAGACCCAGTACTTC.

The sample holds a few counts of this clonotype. CDR3 loop: CSVGRGDRMKTQYF. The CDR3 bases are TGCAGCGTGGGAAGGGGGGACAGGATGAAGACCCAGTACTTC. This rearrangement joins TRBV29-1 to TRBJ2-5, with TRBD1 matching over 8 bases. The ends lost 6 bases at V and 6 bases at J; junction bases unmatched: 12. Germline CDR1 reads SQVTM; CDR2 reads ANQGSEA. This CDR3 has 14 residues.

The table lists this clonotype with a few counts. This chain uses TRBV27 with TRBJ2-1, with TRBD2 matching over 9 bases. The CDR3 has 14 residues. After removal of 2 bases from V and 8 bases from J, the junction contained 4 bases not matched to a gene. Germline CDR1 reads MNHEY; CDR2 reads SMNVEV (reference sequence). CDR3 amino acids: CASSLAGGPYEQFF. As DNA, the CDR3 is TGTGCCAGCAGTTTAGCGGGGGGGCCCTATGAGCAGTTCTTC.